Sequencing of this T cell receptor (beta chain) was carried out in a study of blood T cell repertoires in COVID-19. A single count supports this clone. The trim removed 0 bases at V and 3 bases at J, leaving 2 bases unmatched. Germline V gives CDR1 SEHNR, CDR2 FQNEAQ (reference sequence). This CDR3 comprises 16 residues. Assay used: immunoSEQ multiplex PCR; TCRdb lists only in-frame clones, some missing. The sample carries just over 300,000 clones, 70% to 90% recorded once. The rearrangement uses TRBV7-9 and TRBJ2-1; 10 bases are shared with TRBD1. The TCR originated in a woman aged 40 to 50 who had recovered from COVID-19. The sequenced sample consisted of PBMCs or T cells enriched from blood (not recorded which). The CDR3 region is CASSLADRGVYNEQFF. The CDR3 DNA reads as TGTGCCAGCAGCTTAGCGGACAGGGGGGTCTACAATGAGCAGTTCTTC.